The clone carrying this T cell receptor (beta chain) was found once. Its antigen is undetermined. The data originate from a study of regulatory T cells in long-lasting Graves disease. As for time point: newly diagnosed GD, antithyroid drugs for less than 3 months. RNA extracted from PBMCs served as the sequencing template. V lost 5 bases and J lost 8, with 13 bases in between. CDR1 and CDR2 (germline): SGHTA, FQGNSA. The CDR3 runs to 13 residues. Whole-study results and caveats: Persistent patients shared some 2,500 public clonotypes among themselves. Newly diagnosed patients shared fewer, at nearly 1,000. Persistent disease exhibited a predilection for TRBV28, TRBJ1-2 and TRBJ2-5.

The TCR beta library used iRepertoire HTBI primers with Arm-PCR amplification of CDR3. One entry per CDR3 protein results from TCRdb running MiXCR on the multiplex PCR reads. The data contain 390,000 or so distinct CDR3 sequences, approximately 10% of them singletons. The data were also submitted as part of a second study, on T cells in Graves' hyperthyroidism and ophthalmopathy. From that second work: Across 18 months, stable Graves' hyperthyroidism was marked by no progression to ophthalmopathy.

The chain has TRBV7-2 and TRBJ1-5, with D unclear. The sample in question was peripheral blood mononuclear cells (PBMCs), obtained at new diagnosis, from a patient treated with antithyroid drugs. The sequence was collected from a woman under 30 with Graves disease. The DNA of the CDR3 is TGTGCCAGCAGCCACGGGCCCCCAGAGCCCCAGCATTTT. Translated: CASSHGPPEPQHF.